Each of the 13 T cell receptor beta chains below was sequenced from the same sample in a study of control samples from healthy donors and cancer patients (dated by TCRdb to 2020 to 2021). Libraries were made using the immunoSEQ multiplex PCR assay. TCRdb obtained this table from immuneACCESS and retained in-frame rearrangements with V and J assigned. These tables miss some clones; where compared with another copy, unresolved V genes account for less than half of the shortfall, and the remainder is unexplained. For this sample the table gives about 410,000 clones, of which around 90% were detected only once. The ten largest make up 5.5% to 8% of the sample. The sequenced sample was PBMCs. Receptors originate from a man aged 35-49 years with head and neck cancer.

V usage is TRBV18 and J usage is TRBJ1-1, with D perhaps matching TRBD1 (5 bases). Germline V lookup: CDR1 KGHSH, CDR2 LQKENI. CDR3 length: 15 amino acids. Trimming shortened V by 0 bases and J by 0 bases, and 8 bases separated the two germline ends. The chain's CDR3 is CASSPPGHMNTEAFF. DNA for the CDR3: TGTGCCAGCTCACCACCCGGACACATGAACACTGAAGCTTTCTTT.

V usage is TRBV11-3 and J usage is TRBJ2-7; TRBD2 matches 10 bases. V lost 5 bases, J lost 5 bases, and 6 bases stayed unmatched. The CDR3 consists of 14 residues. Germline CDR1 is SGHNT and CDR2 is YENEEA. The CDR3 bases are TGTGCCAGCAGCACCAGCGGGGGGGCTGACGAGCAGTACTTC. Its translation: CASSTSGGADEQYF.

The CDR3 is CASSPHRGLNSPLHF. DNA of the CDR3: TGTGCCAGCAGCCCACACAGGGGGCTTAATTCACCCCTCCACTTT. The chain couples TRBV3-1 (or the pseudogene TRBV3-2) to TRBJ1-6; TRBD1 agrees at 9 bases. The CDR3 consists of 15 residues. J gave up 6 bases and V 4 bases, and 4 bases lay outside the gene matches. From germline, CDR1 is LGHDT and CDR2 YNNKEL (reference sequence).

This clone was observed a single time. The chain links TRBV9 to TRBJ1-3, with D tentatively TRBD1 (5 bases). Per germline, CDR1 SGDLS and CDR2 YYNGEE. CDR3 length: 16 residues. Trimming left V 0 bases short and J 9 bases short, with 19 bases between. As DNA, the CDR3 is TGTGCCAGCAGCGTAGATCCGGGACGGGCGTCGGGCACCATATATTTT. It yields the protein CASSVDPGRASGTIYF. Complete variable domain (other parts from reference TRBV9 and TRBJ1-3): DSGVTQTPKHLITATGQRVTLRCSPRSGDLSVYWYQQSLDQGLQFLIQYYNGEERAKGNILERFSAQQFPDLHSELNLSSLELGDSALYFCASSVDPGRASGTIYFGEGSWLTVV.

Concerning this clone itself: The junction does not match germline at one end; this may be a read error. This sequence joins TRBV7-7 and TRBJ2-5, with 9 positions matching TRBD2. CDR3 length equals 15 residues. Germline values: CDR1 SSHAT, CDR2 FNYEAQ (reference sequence). CDR3: CASSLLAGLQETQYF. The CDR3 nucleotides read TGTGCTAGCAGCCTCCTAGCGGGACTCCAAGAGACCCAGTACTTC.

DNA for the CDR3: TGTGCCAGCAGCCATCTTAGCGGGGGTCTAGGCAATGAGCAGTTCTTC. Protein product: CASSHLSGGLGNEQFF. The J gene is TRBJ2-1, the V gene TRBV3-1 (or the pseudogene TRBV3-2); 9 nucleotides match TRBD2. The CDR3 runs to 16 residues. J lost 6 bases, V lost 3 bases, and 9 bases had no gene match. Germline assignment: CDR1 LGHDT and CDR2 YNNKEL (reference sequence).

This clone was seen a handful of times. This chain uses TRBV6-5 with TRBJ1-5, with TRBD1 identical over 7 bases. This CDR3 has 15 residues. Trimming took 6 bases from V and 7 from J; bases not matched to a gene: 12. Germline CDR1 and CDR2: MNHEY and SVGAGI. The CDR3 sequence: CASRESRGHKQPQHF. Written as DNA, the CDR3 is TGTGCCAGCAGGGAGTCTAGGGGGCATAAACAGCCCCAGCATTTT.

This chain joins TRBV7-9 and TRBJ2-7; D may be TRBD2 (7 bases). The CDR3 contains 15 residues. Per germline, CDR1 SEHNR and CDR2 FQNEAQ (reference sequence). V was cut by 4 bases and J by 0 bases, with 13 bases left in between. The CDR3: CASSYPGGYSYEQYF. CDR3 in DNA: TGTGCCAGCAGCTACCCGGGGGGCTACTCCTACGAGCAGTACTTC.

A few counts support this clone. V and J are TRBV18 and TRBJ1-6; no clear D. V lost 4 bases to trimming and J lost 5 bases, with 9 bases between them. Germline V gene lookup returns CDR1 KGHSH and CDR2 LQKENI. The CDR3 totals 14 residues. CDR3 amino acids: CASSRQTNNSPLHF. The CDR3 DNA follows: TGTGCCAGCTCACGTCAGACTAATAATTCACCCCTCCACTTT.

The rearrangement joins TRBV6-5 to TRBJ2-7; the D gene is possibly TRBD2 (6 bases). Looked up from germline, CDR1 is MNHEY and CDR2 is SVGAGI. CDR3 length: 14 residues. Deletions cut 6 bases from V and 2 bases from J, with 14 bases between. CDR3 in DNA: TGTGCCAGCAGCCGCGGGACGGTAACCTACGAGCAGTACTTC. Translated, it gives CASSRGTVTYEQYF.

V gene TRBV27 combines with J gene TRBJ2-1; TRBD2 aligns across 8 bases. V trimming: 5 bases; J trimming: 6 bases; junction bases outside the gene matches: 3. The CDR3 loop spans 13 amino acids. Looked up from germline, CDR1 is MNHEY and CDR2 is SMNVEV (reference sequence). The CDR3 DNA sequence: TGTGCCAGCAGTGAAAGCGGGAGCAATGAGCAGTTCTTC. Its protein product is CASSESGSNEQFF.

V gene TRBV19 combines with J gene TRBJ2-5, with a tentative D call TRBD2 (6 bases). Between the trimmed V and J ends, which lost 5 bases and 1 base, there was a span of 11 bases. The CDR3 sequence is 14 residues long. Per the germline V gene, CDR1 is LNHDA and CDR2 is SQIVND (reference sequence). CDR3 nucleotide sequence: TGTGCCAGTAGTGGGATGGGGGGCCAAGAGACCCAGTACTTC. This sequence encodes CASSGMGGQETQYF.

V gene TRBV12-5 combines with J gene TRBJ2-5, with 8 nucleotides matching TRBD1. Losses at the gene ends were 6 bases for V and 3 bases for J; bases not matched to a gene: 9. This CDR3 is built from 15 residues. Germline values: CDR1 LGHNT, CDR2 FRNRAP. The CDR3 loop is CASGVGQTGEETQYF. CDR3 in DNA: TGTGCTAGTGGCGTAGGACAGACAGGGGAAGAGACCCAGTACTTC.